This TCR beta chain appears in the sequencing data of a study of regulatory T cells in long-lasting Graves disease. Study at large: Disease was considered persistent Graves' disease after over 5 years of antithyroid drugs (with positive TSH receptor antibodies).

There are many counts of this clonotype. Documented time point: persistent/refractory GD, antithyroid drugs over 5 years with positive TRAb. PBMC-derived RNA was used for the TCR library. An endocrinology department located in Xi'an, China, was where the patients came from. To make TCR beta libraries, researchers used iRepertoire HTBI primers and Arm-PCR of CDR3 regions. Using its own MiXCR run on the multiplex PCR reads, TCRdb lists one record per CDR3 protein. The sample includes 420,000 or so distinct CDR3 sequences, 23% of them seen just once. This sequence originates from a female donor with Graves disease. This specimen consisted of peripheral blood mononuclear cells (PBMCs), obtained when the disease was refractory, from a patient treated with antithyroid drugs.

The CDR3: CASSGSSGYSNTGELFF. CDR3 coding DNA: TGTGCCAGCAGTGGGAGTAGCGGGTATTCGAACACCGGGGAGCTGTTTTTT. The rearrangement links TRBV2 to TRBJ2-2; the match to TRBD2 covers 7 bases. Trimming took 4 bases from V and 0 from J; bases not matched to a gene: 8. Germline loops: CDR1 SNHLY, CDR2 FYNNEI. There are 17 residues in the CDR3.